The sequence of this TCR beta chain was determined in a study of blood T cell repertoires in COVID-19. The CDR3 spans 14 residues. After removal of 7 bases from V and 4 bases from J, the junction contained 2 bases not matched to a gene. Germline CDR1 and CDR2: LNHDA and SQIVND (reference sequence). Repertoires were generated with immunoSEQ multiplex PCR, while TCRdb's copy carries only in-frame clones and drops some. The sample carries approximately 110,000 clones, less than 85% recorded once. The sequenced sample was peripheral blood. V and J are TRBV19 and TRBJ2-1; the match to TRBD2 covers 12 bases. This receptor was obtained from a human donor in a cohort sampled during active or convalescent COVID-19. The CDR3 coding sequence is TGTGCCAGTAAGGGGACTAGCGGGTACAATGAGCAGTTCTTC. It encodes CASKGTSGYNEQFF.